What follows are 18 T cell receptor beta chains derived from one specimen sequenced in a study of blood T cell repertoires in COVID-19. Produced via immunoSEQ multiplex PCR; TCRdb's table is partial and in-frame only. The profile shows about 110,000 clones, about nine tenths of them singletons. The sequenced sample consisted of peripheral blood. These receptors were taken from a man aged 50 to 59 with active or convalescent COVID-19.

The chain combines TRBV20-1 with TRBJ1-2; TRBD1 matches 8 bases. This CDR3 is built from 11 residues. Germline loops: CDR1 DFQATT, CDR2 SNEGSKA (reference sequence). V gave up 5 bases and J gave up 7 bases; unmatched junction bases: 3. The CDR3 DNA reads TGCAGTGCTGTGGACAGGGTTGGCTACACCTTC. This sequence encodes CSAVDRVGYTF.

The rearrangement uses TRBV29-1 and TRBJ2-1, with 9 nucleotides matching TRBD1. Losses at the gene ends were 4 bases for V and 2 bases for J; bases not matched to a gene: 0. Per the germline V gene, CDR1 is SQVTM and CDR2 is ANQGSEA. This CDR3 comprises 13 residues. CDR3 loop: CSVGQGAYNEQFF. Here the CDR3 DNA reads TGCAGCGTTGGACAGGGGGCCTACAATGAGCAGTTCTTC.

The rearrangement joins TRBV24-1 to TRBJ2-3; TRBD2 aligns across 13 bases. CDR1 and CDR2 from the germline V gene are KGHDR and SFDVKD. CDR3 length: 16 residues. V lost 2 bases, J lost 7 bases, and 5 bases stayed unmatched. Written as DNA, the CDR3 is TGTGCCACCAGTGATTACGGACTAGCGGGAGCGTATACGCAGTATTTT. It yields the protein CATSDYGLAGAYTQYF.

The chain is built from TRBV29-1 and TRBJ1-3; no clear D gene. CDR1 and CDR2 (germline): SQVTM, ANQGSEA. This CDR3 is 12 amino acids long. Trimming shortened V by 4 bases and J by 2 bases, and 6 bases separated the two germline ends. CDR3 in amino acids: CSVGVAGNTIYF. The DNA of the CDR3 is TGCAGCGTTGGAGTCGCTGGAAACACCATATATTTT. Filled out from reference TRBV29-1 and TRBJ1-3, the complete variable domain reads SAVISQKPSRDICQRGTSLTIQCQVDSQVTMMFWYRQQPGQSLTLIATANQGSEATYESGFVIDKFPISRPNLTFSTLTVSNMSPEDSSIYLCSVGVAGNTIYFGEGSWLTVV.

V and J are TRBV2 and TRBJ2-5; 9 positions match TRBD1. CDR3 length: 14 residues. Germline V CDR1 and CDR2: SNHLY, FYNNEI. Losses at the gene ends were 6 bases for V and 2 bases for J; bases not matched to a gene: 4. The CDR3 nucleotides read TGTGCCAGCAGCCACAGGGGGCCTCAAGAGACCCAGTACTTC. Its translation: CASSHRGPQETQYF. Supplemented by reference TRBV2 and TRBJ2-5, the full variable domain reads EPEVTQTPSHQVTQMGQEVILRCVPISNHLYFYWYRQILGQKVEFLVSFYNNEISEKSEIFDDQFSVERPDGSNFTLKIRSTKLEDSAMYFCASSHRGPQETQYFGPGTRLLVL.

This chain joins TRBV10-3 and TRBJ1-5, with TRBD1 matching 8 bases. There are 14 residues in the CDR3. The V segment lost 8 bases and the J segment 4 bases; nucleotides outside the gene matches: 7. The germline CDR1 and CDR2 sequences are ENHRY and SYGVKD. In DNA, the CDR3 is TGTGCCATCGGAGGACAGGGTGTGAATCAGCCCCAGCATTTT. It specifies CAIGGQGVNQPQHF.

The V call is TRBV5-6, the J call TRBJ2-7; tentatively, D is TRBD1 (6 bases). V lost 0 bases to trimming and J lost 2 bases, with 9 bases between them. The CDR3 runs to 14 residues. Germline assignment: CDR1 SGHDT and CDR2 YYEEEE. The CDR3 spells CASSLGAGAYEQYF. CDR3 nucleotide sequence: TGTGCCAGCAGCTTGGGCGCAGGGGCCTACGAGCAGTACTTC.

The chain uses TRBV29-1 and TRBJ2-1; TRBD2 might be the D (6 bases). The CDR3 is 14 amino acids. V was pared by 7 bases and J by 8 bases, with 21 bases between. The germline V gene has CDR1 SQVTM and CDR2 ANQGSEA. In DNA, the CDR3 is TGCAGCGGGGGTATCGGGGGAGTTAGCGATGAGCAGTTCTTC. Amino acids: CSGGIGGVSDEQFF.

As concerns this clone: Other DNA sequences within the sample encode an identical CDR3. Here the CDR3 reads CASRDSSSYEQYF. The CDR3 bases are TGTGCCAGCCGGGACTCCTCCTCCTACGAGCAGTACTTC. V is TRBV28 and J is TRBJ2-7, with D possibly being TRBD2 (6 bases). The CDR3 is 13 residues long. Between the trimmed V and J ends, which lost 8 bases and 0 bases, there was a span of 11 bases. The germline V gene encodes CDR1 MDHEN and CDR2 SYDVKM. The full variable domain, in which reference TRBV28 and TRBJ2-7 provide the parts outside the CDR3, is DVKVTQSSRYLVKRTGEKVFLECVQDMDHENMFWYRQDPGLGLRLIYFSYDVKMKEKGDIPEGYSVSREKKERFSLILESASTNQTSMYLCASRDSSSYEQYFGPGTRLTVT.

The chain is built from TRBV7-2 and TRBJ2-6; 7 nucleotides align to TRBD1. Germline V gene sequence: CDR1 SGHTA, CDR2 FQGNSA. The CDR3 contains 16 residues. The J segment lost 2 bases and the V segment lost 5 bases, leaving 6 bases of the junction unmatched. CDR3 coding DNA: TGTGCCAGCAGCCCCCAAACAGGGGCTGGGGCCAACGTCCTGACTTTC. Protein product: CASSPQTGAGANVLTF.

This chain connects TRBV7-2 to TRBJ1-3; TRBD1 matches 8 bases. CDR3 length equals 15 residues. CDR1 is SGHTA and CDR2 is FQGNSA in the germline V gene. V lost 2 bases to trimming and J lost 10 bases; unmatched junction nucleotides: 10. CDR3: CASSLSSGQAGTIYF. In DNA form, the CDR3 reads TGTGCCAGCAGCTTATCGTCGGGACAGGCTGGAACCATATATTTT.

The CDR3 DNA reads as TGTGCCAGCAGTTTTTCCGCGCCCACCGGGGAGCTGTTTTTT. As protein: CASSFSAPTGELFF. The chain carries TRBV6-2 or TRBV6-3 and TRBJ2-2; D gene unclear. Per germline, CDR1 MNHEY and CDR2 SVGEGT. The germline V and J ends were trimmed by 4 bases and 4 bases, with 10 bases remaining between them. The CDR3 spans 14 residues.

This clone was detected only once. This sequence joins TRBV28 and TRBJ1-2; TRBD1 is a possible D gene (6 bases). The CDR3 covers 14 residues. Between the trimmed V and J ends, which lost 3 bases and 7 bases, there was a span of 15 bases. Germline V CDR1 and CDR2: MDHEN, SYDVKM. CDR3 in amino acids: CASSLQGLVIGYTF. CDR3 nucleotide sequence: TGTGCCAGCAGTTTGCAGGGGTTGGTAATTGGCTACACCTTC.

This clone is a singleton in its sample. The rearrangement links TRBV20-1 to TRBJ1-5; the D gene is possibly TRBD1 (6 bases). The CDR3 consists of 13 residues. The ends were cut back, 3 bases at V and 4 bases at J, with 10 bases in the middle. Germline V gives CDR1 DFQATT, CDR2 SNEGSKA (reference sequence). The CDR3 DNA reads TGCAGTGCTAGTCAGGGGAGTAATCAGCCCCAGCATTTT. This sequence encodes CSASQGSNQPQHF.

The CDR3 DNA reads as TGTGCCAGCACCTGGGGGGGGCGGTTAGTTAACTATGGCTACACCTTC. It is translated as CASTWGGRLVNYGYTF. The chain employs TRBV5-4 and TRBJ1-2, with D perhaps matching TRBD1 (6 bases). V was pared by 6 bases and J by 1 base, with 19 bases between. This CDR3 is 16 amino acids long. Germline V gene lookup returns CDR1 SGHNT and CDR2 YYREEE (reference sequence).

This clone has only one observation. J is TRBJ2-1 and V is TRBV5-8, with TRBD2 matching over 9 bases. J gave up 6 bases and V 0 bases, and 7 bases lay outside the gene matches. The CDR3 length is 16 residues. Germline V gene lookup returns CDR1 SGHTS and CDR2 YDEGEE. The CDR3 DNA reads as TGTGCCAGCAGCTTGGGACTAGCGGTACTTCTCAATGAGCAGTTCTTC. Protein: CASSLGLAVLLNEQFF.

The count of this clone is one. This chain uses TRBV7-6 with TRBJ2-4; TRBD1 aligns across 8 bases. The length of the CDR3 is 13 residues. Germline V gene lookup returns CDR1 SGHVS and CDR2 FNYEAQ. Losses at the gene ends were 5 bases for V and 8 bases for J; bases not matched to a gene: 5. The CDR3 spells CASSADRDHIQYF. CDR3 nucleotide sequence: TGTGCCAGCAGCGCGGACAGGGACCACATTCAGTACTTC.

The chain uses TRBV19 and TRBJ1-2; TRBD1 is a possible D gene (5 bases). The CDR3 covers 13 residues. CDR1 and CDR2 from the germline V gene are LNHDA and SQIVND (reference sequence). V was trimmed by 6 bases and J by 7 bases, leaving 15 bases between them. CDR3 amino acids: CASRTPGGVGYTF. CDR3 nucleotides: TGTGCCAGTAGGACCCCCGGGGGGGTTGGCTACACCTTC.